These T cell receptor beta chains were read from a single sample in a study of shared clonotypes between healthy human individuals. Using immunoSEQ multiplex PCR, the repertoire was profiled, and TCRdb retains in-frame clones only, with some absent. Here the sample spans about 680,000 clones, around 90% being singletons. The specimen sequenced was naive CD8+ T cells sorted from blood. The origin of the receptors is a man under 40 in good health. Each CDR3 is given with its conserved first and last residue. The D gene is left open where the match is weak.

d_call cdr3_length v_call cdr3_aa
TRBD1 14 TRBV7-9 CASSLSDRVYEQFF
TRBD1 14 TRBV18 CASSPPGGGTEAFF
TRBD1 15 TRBV13 CASSSRQGLTDTQYF
NA 15 TRBV21-1 CASSKNLLVTGELFF
TRBD2 15 TRBV6-6 CASSYPPSGSNEQFF
NA 15 TRBV15 CATSRSGTENEKLFF
TRBD1 15 TRBV29-1 CSVEDRGRGQETQYF
NA 13 TRBV7-3 CASSLREQETQYF
TRBD1 15 TRBV7-9 CASSLDRGPYNEQFF
NA 14 TRBV9 CASTYSGTPDEQFF
TRBD1 15 TRBV15 CATSRGQGANQPQHF
NA 14 TRBV5-1 CASSSETYSYEQYF
NA 15 TRBV4-1 CASSQVEDLPGELFF
NA 13 TRBV6-4 CASSGRGAYEQYF
TRBD2 14 TRBV29-1 CSARLADAYYEQYF
NA 14 TRBV27 CASSPVDRSYEQYF
TRBD1 15 TRBV27 CASSLLTGGDYEQYF
NA 13 TRBV7-9 CASSPGVPGPTFF
NA 12 TRBV27 CASRQGGQPQHF
NA 17 TRBV28 CASSLSVATGSGYGYTF
NA 12 TRBV9 CASSGNREEAFF
NA 18 TRBV4-2 CASSQVEATRSGANVLTF
TRBD2 14 TRBV30 CAWSMSSGNNEQFF
NA 13 TRBV27 CASRAGPGNTIYF